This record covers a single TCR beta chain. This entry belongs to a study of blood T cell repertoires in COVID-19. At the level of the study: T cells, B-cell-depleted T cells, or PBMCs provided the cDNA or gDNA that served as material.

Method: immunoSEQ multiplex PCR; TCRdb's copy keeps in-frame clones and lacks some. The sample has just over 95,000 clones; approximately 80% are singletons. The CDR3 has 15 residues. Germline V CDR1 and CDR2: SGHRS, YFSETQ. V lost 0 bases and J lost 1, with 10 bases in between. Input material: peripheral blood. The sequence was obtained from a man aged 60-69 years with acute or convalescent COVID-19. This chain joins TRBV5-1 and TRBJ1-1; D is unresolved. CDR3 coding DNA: TGCGCCAGCAGCTTGGCAGAGGGAGGGAACACTGAAGCTTTCTTT. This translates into CASSLAEGGNTEAFF. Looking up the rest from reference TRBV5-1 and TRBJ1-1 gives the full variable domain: KAGVTQTPRYLIKTRGQQVTLSCSPISGHRSVSWYQQTPGQGLQFLFEYFSETQRNKGNFPGRFSGRQFSNSRSEMNVSTLELGDSALYLCASSLAEGGNTEAFFGQGTRLTVV.